The next 16 T cell receptor beta chains were all read from a single sample in a study of PD-L1 blockade in urothelial cancer. The method was immunoSEQ multiplex PCR; TCRdb's version includes in-frame clones alone and lacks a portion of them. The sample carries about 84,000 clones, 82% recorded once. The sequences come from PBMCs, collected around atezolizumab (anti-PD-L1) treatment. All receptors derive from a man aged 65 to 79 with urothelial cancer.

V and J are TRBV29-1 and TRBJ1-1, with 7 bases lining up with TRBD1. This CDR3 comprises 12 residues. Per the germline V gene, CDR1 is SQVTM and CDR2 is ANQGSEA. J lost 7 bases, V lost 4 bases, and 6 bases had no gene match. The CDR3, as DNA: TGCAGCGTTGGCAGAGGGGGCTTTGAAGCTTTCTTT. It is translated as CSVGRGGFEAFF.

The chain uses TRBV2 and TRBJ2-5; TRBD2 might be the D (7 bases). The germline V gene has CDR1 SNHLY and CDR2 FYNNEI. The CDR3 extends over 15 amino acids. Deletions cut 2 bases from V and 0 bases from J, with 10 bases between. CDR3 in amino acids: CASSERGGNQETQYF. The CDR3 bases are TGTGCCAGCAGTGAAAGGGGGGGGAACCAAGAGACCCAGTACTTC. The full variable domain, completed using reference TRBV2 and TRBJ2-5, is EPEVTQTPSHQVTQMGQEVILRCVPISNHLYFYWYRQILGQKVEFLVSFYNNEISEKSEIFDDQFSVERPDGSNFTLKIRSTKLEDSAMYFCASSERGGNQETQYFGPGTRLLVL.

This sequence joins TRBV29-1 and TRBJ2-7; 7 positions match TRBD1. Germline loops: CDR1 SQVTM, CDR2 ANQGSEA. V trimming: 8 bases; J trimming: 2 bases; junction bases outside the gene matches: 9. This CDR3 contains 13 residues. CDR3 sequence: CSINRGPTYEQYF. In DNA form, the CDR3 reads TGCAGCATTAACAGGGGTCCTACCTACGAGCAGTACTTC.

The genes are TRBV4-3 and TRBJ2-1, with 9 bases lining up with TRBD2. The length of the CDR3 is 18 residues. The ends lost 0 bases at V and 4 bases at J; junction bases unmatched: 10. Germline CDR1 reads LGHNA; CDR2 reads YSLEER. The CDR3 DNA follows: TGCGCCAGCAGCCAAGATGGGGCTAGCGGGAAGTCATACAATGAGCAGTTCTTC. Its translation: CASSQDGASGKSYNEQFF.

This rearrangement joins TRBV19 to TRBJ2-7; TRBD1 agrees at 7 bases. Germline assignment: CDR1 LNHDA and CDR2 SQIVND (reference sequence). The J segment lost 6 bases and the V segment lost 5 bases, leaving 7 bases of the junction unmatched. The CDR3 sequence is 13 residues long. The CDR3 DNA follows: TGTGCCAGTAGTCCTGGGACAGTCGGCGAGCAGTACTTC. Its protein product is CASSPGTVGEQYF.

With regard to this clone: Other DNA sequences in this sample translate to the same CDR3. The J gene is TRBJ1-2, the V gene TRBV19; D perhaps matches TRBD1 (6 bases). The germline gives CDR1 LNHDA, CDR2 SQIVND (reference sequence). The ends were cut back, 3 bases at V and 4 bases at J, with 9 bases in the middle. The CDR3 extends over 13 amino acids. CDR3 in DNA: TGTGCCAGTAGTATCGGACAGTCCTATGGCTACACCTTC. It specifies CASSIGQSYGYTF.

The chain carries TRBV28 and TRBJ1-1, with TRBD1 identical over 8 bases. The CDR3 is made up of 14 amino acids. Germline-derived CDR1 and CDR2 are MDHEN and SYDVKM. J was trimmed by 0 bases and V by 8 bases; bases with no gene match: 5. The CDR3 reads CASGRDRMNTEAFF. The CDR3 DNA reads TGTGCCAGCGGACGGGACAGGATGAACACTGAAGCTTTCTTT.

The rearrangement links TRBV19 to TRBJ1-2; no clear D gene. Germline CDR1 and CDR2: LNHDA and SQIVND (reference sequence). The CDR3 runs 12 residues. Trimming cost V 4 bases and J 8 bases, with 11 bases left between them. CDR3 protein: CASSNQMRGYTF. The CDR3 DNA follows: TGTGCCAGTAGTAATCAGATGAGGGGCTACACCTTC.

This clone was found a few times. The rearrangement joins TRBV2 to TRBJ2-2; D perhaps matches TRBD2 (5 bases). Looked up from germline, CDR1 is SNHLY and CDR2 is FYNNEI. The CDR3 runs to 14 residues. V dropped 1 base and J dropped 6 bases, with 9 bases sitting between them. In DNA, the CDR3 is TGTGCCAGCAGTGAAGAGGACTTACCCGGGGAGCTGTTTTTT. This translates into CASSEEDLPGELFF.

This clone was seen just once. The chain couples TRBV5-4 to TRBJ2-3, with 8 nucleotides matching TRBD2. Germline CDR1 reads SGHNT; CDR2 reads YYREEE (reference sequence). V was pared by 4 bases and J by 3 bases, with 10 bases of the junction left unmatched. The CDR3 loop spans 16 amino acids. The CDR3 bases are TGTGCCAGCAGCAAGCCGAGCGGGGGCCCAACAGATACGCAGTATTTT. Its protein is CASSKPSGGPTDTQYF.

V gene TRBV7-9 combines with J gene TRBJ2-7; TRBD1 is a possible D gene (6 bases). V lost 3 bases to trimming and J lost 2 bases, with 11 bases between them. CDR1 and CDR2 (germline): SEHNR, FQNEAQ (reference sequence). The CDR3 length is 14 residues. The CDR3 region has the DNA TGTGCCAGCAGCTTCTCGGACAGACCCTACGAGCAGTACTTC. It yields the protein CASSFSDRPYEQYF.

The rearrangement uses TRBV7-2 and TRBJ2-2; D may be TRBD2 (6 bases). V was trimmed by 1 base and J by 3 bases, leaving 12 bases between them. The CDR3 totals 16 residues. Germline V gene sequence: CDR1 SGHTA, CDR2 FQGNSA. CDR3 bases: TGTGCCAGCAGCTTAGTGACGGGAGTGGACACCGGGGAGCTGTTTTTT. Translating it yields CASSLVTGVDTGELFF.

This clone occurred once. Germline is not matched at one junction end, which may reflect a read error. V and J are TRBV6-1 and TRBJ2-7; TRBD1 is a possible D gene (7 bases). The CDR3 sequence is 13 residues long. Germline V gives CDR1 MNHNS, CDR2 SASEGT. CDR3 in amino acids: CASRQWDSGQILF. As DNA, the CDR3 is TGTGCCAGCCGGCAGTGGGACTCGGGACAGATCCTTTTC.

The chain has TRBV4-2 and TRBJ2-1, with TRBD1 matching over 10 bases. The CDR3 loop spans 16 amino acids. Germline V CDR1 and CDR2: LGHNA, YNFKEQ. Losses at the gene ends were 3 bases for V and 5 bases for J; bases not matched to a gene: 7. The CDR3 loop is CASSHTDRGRHNEQFF. The CDR3 nucleotides are TGTGCCAGCAGCCACACGGACAGGGGGAGGCACAATGAGCAGTTCTTC.

The rearrangement joins TRBV7-8 to TRBJ2-2; D gene ambiguous. The CDR3 totals 14 residues. Germline V lookup: CDR1 SGHVS, CDR2 FQNEAQ. With 2 bases removed from V and 2 bases from J, the gap between germline ends came to 6 bases. CDR3 sequence: CASSLSRNTGELFF. The CDR3 DNA reads TGTGCCAGCAGCTTATCGAGAAACACCGGGGAGCTGTTTTTT.

This clone appeared a few times. One junction end disagrees with the germline gene, perhaps due to a read error. V is TRBV7-7 and J is TRBJ2-1; D is uncertain. This CDR3 is 15 amino acids long. CDR1 SSHAT and CDR2 FNYEAQ come from the germline V gene (reference sequence). Here the CDR3 reads CASSPTKSSYNEQFF. The DNA of the CDR3 is TGTGCTAGCAGTCCTACGAAGAGCTCCTACAATGAGCAGTTCTTC.